The T cell receptor beta chain described here comes from a study of blood T cell dynamics during melanoma immunotherapy. A fixed DNA input of about 0.35 ug was used per bulk PBMC sample. Assay: immunoSEQ multiplex PCR; the TCRdb copy retains only in-frame clones and omits some. This table holds roughly 10,000 clones, approximately 89% found once. Findings of the study overall: Unlike progressors, later disease-control patients had W3 repertoires gaining clonality or diversity. It remained unknown if the driving T cell clones were melanoma-specific.

The time point was: week 3, after first cycle of checkpoint inhibitor. Comment on this clone: Its antigen remains unidentified.

The CDR3 loop spans 10 amino acids. Germline V gene sequence: CDR1 SQVTM, CDR2 ANQGSEA. Between the trimmed V and J ends, which lost 5 bases and 5 bases, there was a span of 6 bases. This rearrangement joins TRBV29-1 to TRBJ2-5, with D unresolved. The source material was blood, sampled from a patient treated with checkpoint blockade. This receptor was identified in a human donor with melanoma. CDR3 amino acids: CSVRGETQYF. The DNA for the CDR3 is TGCAGCGTTCGTGGGGAGACCCAGTACTTC.